The 16 T cell receptor beta chains below were found in one sample sequenced in a study of OX40 agonist ivuxolimab in advanced cancers. Sequencing was performed with immunoSEQ multiplex PCR; in TCRdb, only in-frame clones are kept and a portion is missing. The repertoire holds 47,000 or so clones, around 87% seen once, with approximately 10% in the top ten. The input for sequencing was CD4+ or CD8+ T cells sorted from blood, taken in a trial of the OX40 agonist ivuxolimab. The receptors originated from an adult with an advanced solid tumor such as melanoma, head and neck, liver or kidney cancer.

V and J are TRBV5-6 and TRBJ2-7; 7 bases align to TRBD2. The CDR3 runs 13 residues. Germline trimming cut 4 bases from V and 3 bases from J; bases unmatched to any gene: 4. Germline CDR1 SGHDT, CDR2 YYEEEE. The CDR3 loop reads CASSLGGIYEQYF. The CDR3 coding sequence is TGTGCCAGCAGCCTCGGGGGGATCTACGAGCAGTACTTC.

CDR3 sequence reads: CASSPAGGPSYEQYF. The CDR3 DNA reads TGCGCCAGCAGTCCAGCGGGAGGTCCCTCCTACGAGCAGTACTTC. J is TRBJ2-7 and V is TRBV4-1, with TRBD2 matching 9 bases. Germline trimming cut 6 bases from V and 0 bases from J; bases unmatched to any gene: 6. From germline, CDR1 is MGHRA and CDR2 YSYEKL. CDR3 size: 15 residues.

This clone is a singleton in its sample. The chain recombines TRBV9 with TRBJ2-3; possibly TRBD1 or TRBD2 for D (5 bases each). There are 15 residues in the CDR3. Germline V gene lookup returns CDR1 SGDLS and CDR2 YYNGEE. Trimming shortened V by 0 bases and J by 2 bases, and 10 bases separated the two germline ends. This chain's CDR3 is CASSVGGSFTDTQYF. The CDR3 coding sequence is TGTGCCAGCAGCGTAGGGGGGTCCTTCACAGATACGCAGTATTTT.

The rearrangement links TRBV4-3 to TRBJ1-1; D uncertain. CDR3 size: 13 residues. Deletions cut 6 bases from V and 5 bases from J, with 13 bases between. Germline lookup yields CDR1 LGHNA and CDR2 YSLEER. This CDR3 reads CASRGWGRTEAFF. DNA of the CDR3: TGCGCCAGCAGGGGATGGGGAAGGACTGAAGCTTTCTTT.

The CDR3 is CASSYSLGYIRTEAFF. The CDR3, as DNA: TGTGCCAGCAGTTACTCGCTAGGGTATATAAGAACTGAAGCTTTCTTT. The chain carries TRBV6-5 and TRBJ1-1; D unclear. CDR3 length: 16 amino acids. V dropped 0 bases and J dropped 5 bases, with 16 bases sitting between them. Germline V gene data show CDR1 as MNHEY and CDR2 as SVGAGI.

The chain uses TRBV2 and TRBJ2-4; no clear D gene. The germline V and J ends were trimmed by 3 bases and 0 bases, with 12 bases remaining between them. The CDR3 length is 16 residues. Germline V gene lookup returns CDR1 SNHLY and CDR2 FYNNEI. The CDR3 nucleotides are TGTGCCAGCAGTGACCCCCGCAGCCAAGCCAAAAACATTCAGTACTTC. It yields the protein CASSDPRSQAKNIQYF.

The chain employs TRBV7-7 and TRBJ2-5; 10 bases fit TRBD2. Trimming took 5 bases from V and 2 from J; bases not matched to a gene: 5. This CDR3 has 15 residues. Germline V CDR1 and CDR2: SSHAT, FNYEAQ (reference sequence). The CDR3 DNA is TGTGCCAGCAGCGAGCGGGGGGGCCTACAAGAGACCCAGTACTTC. Translation: CASSERGGLQETQYF.

The V call is TRBV5-1, the J call TRBJ2-7; the D gene is possibly TRBD2 (6 bases). This CDR3 is built from 11 residues. CDR1 is SGHRS and CDR2 is YFSETQ in the germline V gene. Trimming removed 4 bases at V and 6 bases at J, with 8 bases between. CDR3 sequence (DNA): TGCGCCAGCAGCCGGGGAGGCGAGCAGTACTTC. This translates into CASSRGGEQYF.

The gene calls are TRBV21-1 and TRBJ1-2. TRBV21-1 is a recognized pseudogene. The CDR3 consists of 14 residues. The CDR3 is CASSNGGPNYGYTF. CDR3 DNA sequence: TGTGCCAGCAGCAACGGTGGTCCGAACTATGGCTACACCTTC.

The rearrangement uses TRBV7-9 and TRBJ1-1; maybe TRBD1 (5 bases). Germline CDR1 and CDR2: SEHNR and FQNEAQ (reference sequence). The CDR3 length is 13 residues. The CDR3 DNA sequence: TGTTCGGGCCGGGGGACCATGAACACTGAAGCTTTCTTT. Translated: CSGRGTMNTEAFF.

V gene TRBV27 combines with J gene TRBJ1-6, with D hard to call. The CDR3 consists of 13 residues. V lost 3 bases and J 8 bases, leaving 8 bases between the germline ends. Per the germline V gene, CDR1 is MNHEY and CDR2 is SMNVEV (reference sequence). Here the CDR3 reads CASSFGLDSPLHF. CDR3 nucleotide sequence: TGTGCCAGCAGTTTTGGGTTGGATTCACCCCTCCACTTT.

The rearrangement links TRBV6-5 to TRBJ2-7, with TRBD2 as a possible D gene (5 bases). V lost 0 bases and J lost 2, with 11 bases in between. CDR1 MNHEY and CDR2 SVGAGI come from the germline V gene. The CDR3 runs to 15 residues. The CDR3 region is CASSYSVTTPYEQYF. In DNA, the CDR3 is TGTGCCAGCAGTTACTCGGTGACTACTCCCTACGAGCAGTACTTC.

The chain combines TRBV10-1 with TRBJ2-7; TRBD1 agrees at 8 bases. V lost 6 bases, J lost 2 bases, and 6 bases stayed unmatched. The CDR3 has 14 residues. CDR1 WNHNN and CDR2 SYGVQD come from the germline V gene (reference sequence). Here the CDR3 DNA reads TGCGCCAGCAGGTCGACAGGGGCGGCCTACGAGCAGTACTTC. Encoded protein: CASRSTGAAYEQYF.

In the case of this clone: A read error may produce the germline difference seen at one junction end. CDR3 nucleotide sequence: TGTGCCAGTGATCCTCGACAGGGCTCCCACGAGCAGTACTTC. It specifies CASDPRQGSHEQYF. V and J are TRBV28 and TRBJ2-7; 7 nucleotides align to TRBD1. Germline CDR1 and CDR2: MDHEN and SYDVKM. This CDR3 has 14 residues.

The J gene is TRBJ2-1, the V gene TRBV5-3; tentative D call: TRBD1 (5 bases). TRBV5-3 is an open reading frame whose function is uncertain. The length of the CDR3 is 14 residues. V was cut by 8 bases and J by 1 base, with 13 bases left in between. The CDR3 DNA sequence: TGTGCCAGCTCGACAGTCAAGTCCTACAATGAGCAGTTCTTC. It yields the protein CASSTVKSYNEQFF.

The rearrangement links TRBV5-6 to TRBJ1-2; D unresolved. This CDR3 comprises 14 residues. Germline CDR1 SGHDT, CDR2 YYEEEE. The V and J ends lost 1 base and 4 bases respectively, with 11 bases between them. CDR3 nucleotide sequence: TGTGCCAGCAGCTTGAGGAGGACTAGCTATGGCTACACCTTC. It codes for CASSLRRTSYGYTF. The full variable domain, in which reference TRBV5-6 and TRBJ1-2 provide the parts outside the CDR3, is DAGVTQSPTHLIKTRGQQVTLRCSPKSGHDTVSWYQQALGQGPQFIFQYYEEEERQRGNFPDRFSGHQFPNYSSELNVNALLLGDSALYLCASSLRRTSYGYTFGSGTRLTVV.